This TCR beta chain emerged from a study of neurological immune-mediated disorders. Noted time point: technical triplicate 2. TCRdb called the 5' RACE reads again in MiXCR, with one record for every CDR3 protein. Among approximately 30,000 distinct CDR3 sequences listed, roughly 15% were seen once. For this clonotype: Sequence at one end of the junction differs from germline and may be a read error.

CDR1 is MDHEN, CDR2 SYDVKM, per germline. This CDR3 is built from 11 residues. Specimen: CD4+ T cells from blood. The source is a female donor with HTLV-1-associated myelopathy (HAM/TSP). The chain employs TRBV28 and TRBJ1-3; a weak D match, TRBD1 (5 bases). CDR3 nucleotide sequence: TGTGCAAGCAACGACAGAAACGCCATATATTTT. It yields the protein CASNDRNAIYF. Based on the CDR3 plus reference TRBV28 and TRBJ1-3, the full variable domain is DVKVTQSSRYLVKRTGEKVFLECVQDMDHENMFWYRQDPGLGLRLIYFSYDVKMKEKGDIPEGYSVSREKKERFSLILESASTNQTSMYLCASNDRNAIYFGEGSWLTVV.